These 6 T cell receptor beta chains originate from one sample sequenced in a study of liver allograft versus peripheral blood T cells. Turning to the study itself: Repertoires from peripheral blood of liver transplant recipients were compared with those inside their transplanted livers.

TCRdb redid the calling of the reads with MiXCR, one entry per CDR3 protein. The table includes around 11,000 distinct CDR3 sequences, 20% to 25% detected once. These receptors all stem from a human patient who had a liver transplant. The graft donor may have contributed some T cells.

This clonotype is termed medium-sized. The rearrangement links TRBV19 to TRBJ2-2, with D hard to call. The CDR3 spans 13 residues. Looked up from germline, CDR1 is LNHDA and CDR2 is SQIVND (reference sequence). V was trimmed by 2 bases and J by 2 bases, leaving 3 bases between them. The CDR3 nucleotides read TGTGCCAGTAGTATACTCAACACCGGGGAGCTGTTTTTT. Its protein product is CASSILNTGELFF.

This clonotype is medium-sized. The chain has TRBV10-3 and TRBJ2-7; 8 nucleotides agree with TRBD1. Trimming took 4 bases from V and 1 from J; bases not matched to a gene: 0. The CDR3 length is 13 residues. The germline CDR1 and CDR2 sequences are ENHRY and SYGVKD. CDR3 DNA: TGTGCCATCAGTGGACAGGGGTCCTACGAGCAGTACTTC. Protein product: CAISGQGSYEQYF.

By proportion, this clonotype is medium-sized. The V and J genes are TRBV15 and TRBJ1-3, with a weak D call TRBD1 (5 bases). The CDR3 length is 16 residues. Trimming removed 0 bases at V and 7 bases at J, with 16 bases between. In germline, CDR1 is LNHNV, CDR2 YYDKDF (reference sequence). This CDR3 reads CATSRDPGGSRNTIYF. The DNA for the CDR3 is TGTGCCACCAGCAGAGATCCTGGGGGGTCGCGGAACACCATATATTTT. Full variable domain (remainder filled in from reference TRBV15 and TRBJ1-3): DAMVIQNPRYQVTQFGKPVTLSCSQTLNHNVMYWYQQKSSQAPKLLFHYYDKDFNNEADTPDNFQSRRPNTSFCFLDIRSPGLGDTAMYLCATSRDPGGSRNTIYFGEGSWLTVV.

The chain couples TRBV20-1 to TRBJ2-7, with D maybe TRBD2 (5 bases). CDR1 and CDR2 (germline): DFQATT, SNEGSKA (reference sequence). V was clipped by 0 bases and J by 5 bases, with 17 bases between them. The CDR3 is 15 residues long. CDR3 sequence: CSARDPDSLIHEQYF. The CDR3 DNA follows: TGCAGTGCTAGAGATCCGGACTCGCTCATACACGAGCAGTACTTC.

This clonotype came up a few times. The chain's CDR3 is CASGLVREGHRGYGYTF. The CDR3 DNA reads as TGTGCTAGTGGTTTGGTACGGGAGGGGCACCGGGGCTATGGCTACACCTTC. This chain links TRBV12-5 with TRBJ1-2; maybe TRBD1 (5 bases). The V end was cut by 0 bases, the J end by 4 bases, with 18 bases between. Germline assignment: CDR1 LGHNT and CDR2 FRNRAP. The CDR3 extends over 17 amino acids. Supplemented by reference TRBV12-5 and TRBJ1-2, the full variable domain reads DARVTQTPRHKVTEMGQEVTMRCQPILGHNTVFWYRQTMMQGLELLAYFRNRAPLDDSGMPKDRFSAEMPDATLATLKIQPSEPRDSAVYFCASGLVREGHRGYGYTFGSGTRLTVV.

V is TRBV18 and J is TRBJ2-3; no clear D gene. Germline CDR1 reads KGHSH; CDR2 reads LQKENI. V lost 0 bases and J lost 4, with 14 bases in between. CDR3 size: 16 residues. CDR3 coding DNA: TGTGCCAGCTCACCACCTCTTCCAATTTGGCCAGATACGCAGTATTTT. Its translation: CASSPPLPIWPDTQYF.